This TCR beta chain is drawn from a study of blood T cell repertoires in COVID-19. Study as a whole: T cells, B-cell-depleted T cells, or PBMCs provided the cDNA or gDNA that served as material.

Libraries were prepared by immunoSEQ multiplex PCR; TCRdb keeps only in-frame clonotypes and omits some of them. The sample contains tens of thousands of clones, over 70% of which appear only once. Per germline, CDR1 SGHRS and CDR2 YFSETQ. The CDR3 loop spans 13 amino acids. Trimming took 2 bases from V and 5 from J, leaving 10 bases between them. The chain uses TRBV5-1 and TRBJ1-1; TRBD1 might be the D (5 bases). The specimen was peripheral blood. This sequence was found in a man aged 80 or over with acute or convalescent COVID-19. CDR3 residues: CASSFSRGTEAFF. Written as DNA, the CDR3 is TGCGCCAGCAGCTTTAGCCGGGGGACTGAAGCTTTCTTT.